The clone carrying this T cell receptor (beta chain) was found a few times. Its specificity is unknown. From RNA transcripts, TCR beta CDR3 regions were amplified. The TCR CDR3 was amplified in a first-round RT-PCR using the HTBI primer set. Via MiXCR, TCRdb re-called the multiplex PCR reads, giving one row per CDR3 protein. The table has 390,000 or so distinct CDR3 sequences, under 15% seen once. The data belong to a study of T cells in Graves' hyperthyroidism and ophthalmopathy. General observations from the study: Expanded thyroid clonotypes (above 0.001) were mostly also found in blood.

For ophthalmopathy patients, the Clinical Activity Score was at least 3 and the NOSPECS grade at least 4; duration was under 3 months. The germline CDR1 and CDR2 sequences are LNHDA and SQIVND (reference sequence). The ends were cut back, 1 base at V and 7 bases at J, with 5 bases in the middle. CDR3 length equals 12 residues. V gene TRBV19 combines with J gene TRBJ2-4; no firm D call. The sample was blood. The source is a young man with Graves' ophthalmopathy. The CDR3 spells CASSIGRNIQYF. DNA of the CDR3: TGTGCCAGTAGTATAGGAAGGAACATTCAGTACTTC.